This T cell receptor beta chain was profiled in a study of shared clonotypes between healthy human individuals. The germline V gene encodes CDR1 MDHEN and CDR2 SYDVKM. V was trimmed by 1 base and J by 5 bases, leaving 2 bases between them. The CDR3 length is 11 residues. Replicate PCRs for unsorted PBMC used roughly 0.3 ug DNA (approximately 30,000 T cell genomes). As originally analysed: Filtering differed because ImmunoSEQ produced junction-only sequences that carried no quality scores. Here immunoSEQ multiplex PCR was the method, and the copy in TCRdb shows in-frame clones only, minus some. V, J and clone size are taken as reported in that table, and D and trimming were inferred from the DNA itself. The data contain fewer than 650,000 clones, around 76% of them seen just once; the ten biggest clones take up 12%.

V usage is TRBV28 and J usage is TRBJ2-5; D gene ambiguous. The specimen was PBMCs. The source is a woman aged 40 to 55 in good health. Some clones in this sample may be carry-over from other donors' samples. The CDR3 DNA reads TGTGCCAGCAGTTTATTTGAGACCCAGTACTTC. The encoded protein is CASSLFETQYF.